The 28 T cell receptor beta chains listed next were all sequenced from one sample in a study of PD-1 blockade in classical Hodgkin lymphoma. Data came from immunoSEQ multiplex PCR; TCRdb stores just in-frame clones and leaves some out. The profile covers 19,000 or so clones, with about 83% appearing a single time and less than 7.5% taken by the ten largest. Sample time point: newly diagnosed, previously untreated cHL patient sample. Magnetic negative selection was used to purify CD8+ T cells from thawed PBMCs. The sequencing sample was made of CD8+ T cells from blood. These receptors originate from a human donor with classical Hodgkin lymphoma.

CDR3 protein: CASSPSSLETQYF. In DNA form, the CDR3 reads TGTGCCAGCTCACCATCTAGCTTGGAGACCCAGTACTTC. J is TRBJ2-5 and V is TRBV18, with TRBD2 as a possible D gene (5 bases). The V gene lost 2 bases and the J gene lost 5 bases, with 9 bases spanning the gap. The germline V gene has CDR1 KGHSH and CDR2 LQKENI. This CDR3 spans 13 amino acids.

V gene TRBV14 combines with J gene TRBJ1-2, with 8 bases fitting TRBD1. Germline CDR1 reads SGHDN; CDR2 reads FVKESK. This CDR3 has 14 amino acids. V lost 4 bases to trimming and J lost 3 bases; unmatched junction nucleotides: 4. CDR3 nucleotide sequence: TGTGCCAGCAGCCTACAGACAGGGGACTATGGCTACACCTTC. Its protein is CASSLQTGDYGYTF.

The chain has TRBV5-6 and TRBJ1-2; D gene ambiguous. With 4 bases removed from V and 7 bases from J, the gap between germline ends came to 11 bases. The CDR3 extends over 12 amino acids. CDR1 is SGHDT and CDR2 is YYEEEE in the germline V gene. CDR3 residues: CASSPLDFGYTF. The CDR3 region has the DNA TGTGCCAGCAGCCCCTTAGATTTTGGCTACACCTTC.

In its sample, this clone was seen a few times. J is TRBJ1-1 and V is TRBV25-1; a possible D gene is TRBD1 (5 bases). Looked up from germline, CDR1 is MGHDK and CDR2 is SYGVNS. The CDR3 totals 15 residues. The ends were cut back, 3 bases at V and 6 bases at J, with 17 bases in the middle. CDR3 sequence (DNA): TGTGCCAGCAGTGATAAATTGGGGGGAGGGTCTGAAGCTTTCTTT. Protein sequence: CASSDKLGGGSEAFF.

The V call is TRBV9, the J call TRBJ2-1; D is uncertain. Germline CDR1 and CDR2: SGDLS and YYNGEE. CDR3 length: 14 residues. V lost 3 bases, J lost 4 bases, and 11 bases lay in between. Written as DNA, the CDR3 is TGTGCCAGCAGCGCCTTTGAGCTGTACAATGAGCAGTTCTTC. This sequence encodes CASSAFELYNEQFF.

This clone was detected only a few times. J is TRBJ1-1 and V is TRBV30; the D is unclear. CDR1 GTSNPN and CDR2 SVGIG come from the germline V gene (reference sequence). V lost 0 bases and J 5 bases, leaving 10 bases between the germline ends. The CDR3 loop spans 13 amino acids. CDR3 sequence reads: CAWSVDGKTEAFF. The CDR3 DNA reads TGTGCCTGGAGTGTGGACGGGAAAACTGAAGCTTTCTTT.

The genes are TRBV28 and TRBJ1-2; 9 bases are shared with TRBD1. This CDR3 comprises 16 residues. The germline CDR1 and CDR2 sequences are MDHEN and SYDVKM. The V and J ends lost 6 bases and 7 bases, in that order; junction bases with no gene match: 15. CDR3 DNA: TGTGCCAGCAGCAATGACAGGGGGTGGTTAACTAGTGGCTACACCTTC. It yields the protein CASSNDRGWLTSGYTF.

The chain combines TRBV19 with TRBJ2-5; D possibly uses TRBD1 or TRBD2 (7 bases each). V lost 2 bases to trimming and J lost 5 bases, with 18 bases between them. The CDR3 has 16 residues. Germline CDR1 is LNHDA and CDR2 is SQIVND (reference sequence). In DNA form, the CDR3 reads TGTGCCAGTAGTATAAGGGAGGGGGCGAAGGAGGAGACCCAGTACTTC. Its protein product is CASSIREGAKEETQYF.

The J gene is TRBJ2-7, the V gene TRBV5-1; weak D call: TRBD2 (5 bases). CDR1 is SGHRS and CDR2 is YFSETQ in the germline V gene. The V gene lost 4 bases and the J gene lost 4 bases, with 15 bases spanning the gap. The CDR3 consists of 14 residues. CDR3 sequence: CASSEPQRAYEQYF. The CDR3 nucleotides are TGCGCCAGCAGCGAACCTCAGAGGGCGTACGAGCAGTACTTC. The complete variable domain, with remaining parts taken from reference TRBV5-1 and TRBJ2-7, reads KAGVTQTPRYLIKTRGQQVTLSCSPISGHRSVSWYQQTPGQGLQFLFEYFSETQRNKGNFPGRFSGRQFSNSRSEMNVSTLELGDSALYLCASSEPQRAYEQYFGPGTRLTVT.

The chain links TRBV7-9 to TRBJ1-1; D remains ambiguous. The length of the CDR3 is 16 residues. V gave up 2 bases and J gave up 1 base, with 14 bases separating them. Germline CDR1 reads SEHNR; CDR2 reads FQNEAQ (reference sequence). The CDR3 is CASSLTPGGSNTEAFF. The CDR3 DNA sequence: TGTGCCAGCAGCTTAACCCCGGGAGGATCGAACACTGAAGCTTTCTTT.

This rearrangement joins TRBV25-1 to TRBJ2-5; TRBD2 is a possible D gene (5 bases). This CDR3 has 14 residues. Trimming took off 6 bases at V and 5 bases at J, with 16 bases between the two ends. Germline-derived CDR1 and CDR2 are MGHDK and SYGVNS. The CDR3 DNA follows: TGTGCCAGCAGGCAGGACTGGCCCCCGGAGACCCAGTACTTC. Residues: CASRQDWPPETQYF.

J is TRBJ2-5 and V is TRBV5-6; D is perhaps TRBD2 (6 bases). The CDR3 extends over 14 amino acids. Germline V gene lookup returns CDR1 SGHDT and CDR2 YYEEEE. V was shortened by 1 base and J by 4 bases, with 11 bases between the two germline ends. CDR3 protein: CASSLKRRGETQYF. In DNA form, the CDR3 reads TGTGCCAGCAGCTTGAAGAGGAGGGGAGAGACCCAGTACTTC.

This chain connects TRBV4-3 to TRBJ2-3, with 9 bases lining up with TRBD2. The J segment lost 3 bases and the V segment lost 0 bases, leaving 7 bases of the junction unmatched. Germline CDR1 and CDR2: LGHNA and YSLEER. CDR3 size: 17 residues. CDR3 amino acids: CASSQDRAGGPTDTQYF. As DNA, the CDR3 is TGCGCCAGCAGCCAAGATCGGGCGGGAGGGCCGACAGATACGCAGTATTTT.

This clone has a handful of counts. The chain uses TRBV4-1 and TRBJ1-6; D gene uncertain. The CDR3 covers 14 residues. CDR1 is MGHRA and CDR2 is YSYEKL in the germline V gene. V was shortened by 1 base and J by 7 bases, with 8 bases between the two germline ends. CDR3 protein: CASSQGHFNSPLHF. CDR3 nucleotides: TGCGCCAGCAGCCAAGGGCACTTCAATTCACCCCTCCACTTT.

In DNA form, the CDR3 reads TGTGCCAGCAGTCCAATAGCGGGAGGGCTCTTGGATACGCAGTATTTT. It is translated as CASSPIAGGLLDTQYF. The rearrangement joins TRBV27 to TRBJ2-3, with 11 bases that match TRBD2. The germline V gene has CDR1 MNHEY and CDR2 SMNVEV (reference sequence). This CDR3 comprises 16 residues. The junction had 10 bases not matched to a gene; V was cut back by 5 bases and J by 6 bases.

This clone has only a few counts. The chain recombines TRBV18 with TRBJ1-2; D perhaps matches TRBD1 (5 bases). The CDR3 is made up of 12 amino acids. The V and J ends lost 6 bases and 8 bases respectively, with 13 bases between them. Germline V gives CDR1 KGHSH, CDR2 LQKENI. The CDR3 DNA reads TGTGCCAGCTCCCCTGCAGGGCGCGGCTACACCTTC. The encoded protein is CASSPAGRGYTF.

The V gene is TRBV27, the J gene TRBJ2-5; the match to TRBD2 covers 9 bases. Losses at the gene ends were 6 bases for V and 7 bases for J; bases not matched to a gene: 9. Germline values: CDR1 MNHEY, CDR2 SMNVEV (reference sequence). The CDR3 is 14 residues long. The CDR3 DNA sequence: TGTGCCAGCAGACAGACTAGCGGTTTGGGGACCCAGTACTTC. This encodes CASRQTSGLGTQYF.

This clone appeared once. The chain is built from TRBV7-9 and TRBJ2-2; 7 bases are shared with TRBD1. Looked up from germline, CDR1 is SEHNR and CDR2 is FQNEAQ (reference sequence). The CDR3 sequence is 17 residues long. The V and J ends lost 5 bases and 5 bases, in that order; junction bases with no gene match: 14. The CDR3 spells CASSASGTVIRTGELFF. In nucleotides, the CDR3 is TGTGCCAGCAGCGCTTCCGGGACAGTGATTCGTACCGGGGAGCTGTTTTTT.

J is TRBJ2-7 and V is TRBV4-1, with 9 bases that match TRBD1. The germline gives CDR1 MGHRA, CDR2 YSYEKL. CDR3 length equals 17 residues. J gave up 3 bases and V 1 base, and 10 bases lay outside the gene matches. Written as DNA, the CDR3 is TGCGCCAGCAGCCAAGGATGGAGACAGGGGGGACTCTACGAGCAGTACTTC. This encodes CASSQGWRQGGLYEQYF.

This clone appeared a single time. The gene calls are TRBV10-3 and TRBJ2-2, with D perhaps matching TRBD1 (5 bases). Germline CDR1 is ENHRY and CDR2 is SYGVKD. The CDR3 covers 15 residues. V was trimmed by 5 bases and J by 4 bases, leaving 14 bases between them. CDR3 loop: CAISNLREGTGELFF. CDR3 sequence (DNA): TGTGCCATCAGTAACCTCAGGGAAGGCACCGGGGAGCTGTTTTTT.

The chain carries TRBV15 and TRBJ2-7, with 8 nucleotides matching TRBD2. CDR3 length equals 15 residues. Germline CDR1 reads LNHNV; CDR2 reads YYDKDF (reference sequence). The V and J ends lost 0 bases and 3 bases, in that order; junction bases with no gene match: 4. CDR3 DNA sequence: TGTGCCACCAGCAGAGATAGCGGGACGGACTACGAGCAGTACTTC. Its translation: CATSRDSGTDYEQYF. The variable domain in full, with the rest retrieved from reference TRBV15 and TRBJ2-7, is DAMVIQNPRYQVTQFGKPVTLSCSQTLNHNVMYWYQQKSSQAPKLLFHYYDKDFNNEADTPDNFQSRRPNTSFCFLDIRSPGLGDTAMYLCATSRDSGTDYEQYFGPGTRLTVT.

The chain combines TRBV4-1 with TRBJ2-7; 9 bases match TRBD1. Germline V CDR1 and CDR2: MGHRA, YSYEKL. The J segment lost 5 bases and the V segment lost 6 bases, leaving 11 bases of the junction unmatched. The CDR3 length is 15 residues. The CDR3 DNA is TGCGCCAGCAGTGCCCGGGACAGGGAGTTCCACGAGCAGTACTTC. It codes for CASSARDREFHEQYF.

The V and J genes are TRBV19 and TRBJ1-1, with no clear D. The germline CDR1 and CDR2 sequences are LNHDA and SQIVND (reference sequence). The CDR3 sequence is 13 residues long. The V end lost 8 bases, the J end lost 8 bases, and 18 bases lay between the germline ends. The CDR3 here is CASSPGLGYEAFF. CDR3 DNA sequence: TGTGCCAGTTCCCCAGGTCTGGGGTACGAAGCTTTCTTT.

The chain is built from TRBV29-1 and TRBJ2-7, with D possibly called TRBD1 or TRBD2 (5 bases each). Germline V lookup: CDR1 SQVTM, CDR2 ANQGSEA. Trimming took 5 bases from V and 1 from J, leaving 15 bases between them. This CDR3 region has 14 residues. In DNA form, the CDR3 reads TGCAGCGTTCCCCCCCGGGACCCTTCCTACGAGCAGTACTTC. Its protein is CSVPPRDPSYEQYF.

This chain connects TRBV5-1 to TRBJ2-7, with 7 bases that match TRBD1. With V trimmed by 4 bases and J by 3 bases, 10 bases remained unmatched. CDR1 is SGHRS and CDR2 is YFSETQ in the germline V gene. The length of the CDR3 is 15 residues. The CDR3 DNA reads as TGCGCCAGCAGCCGCGGCCGGACAGGAATCTACGAGCAGTACTTC. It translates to CASSRGRTGIYEQYF. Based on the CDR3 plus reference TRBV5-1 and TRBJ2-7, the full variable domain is KAGVTQTPRYLIKTRGQQVTLSCSPISGHRSVSWYQQTPGQGLQFLFEYFSETQRNKGNFPGRFSGRQFSNSRSEMNVSTLELGDSALYLCASSRGRTGIYEQYFGPGTRLTVT.

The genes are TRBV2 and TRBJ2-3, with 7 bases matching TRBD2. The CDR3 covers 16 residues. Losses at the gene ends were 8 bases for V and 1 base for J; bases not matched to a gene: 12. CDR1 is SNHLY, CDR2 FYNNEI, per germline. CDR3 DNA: TGTGCCAGCTTTGGCGGGGGAAGTGGGGGCACAGATACGCAGTATTTT. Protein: CASFGGGSGGTDTQYF.

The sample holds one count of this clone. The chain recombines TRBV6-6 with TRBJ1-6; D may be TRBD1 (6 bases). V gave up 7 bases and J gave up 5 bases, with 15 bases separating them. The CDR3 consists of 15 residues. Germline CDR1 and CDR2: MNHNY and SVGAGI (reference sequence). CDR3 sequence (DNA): TGTGCCAGCAAATCGCAGGGGCTCGATAATTCACCCCTCCACTTT. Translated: CASKSQGLDNSPLHF.

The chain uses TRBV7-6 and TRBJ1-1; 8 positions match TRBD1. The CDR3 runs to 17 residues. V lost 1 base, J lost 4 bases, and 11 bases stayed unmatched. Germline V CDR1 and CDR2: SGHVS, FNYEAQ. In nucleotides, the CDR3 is TGTGCCAGCAGCTTAGGTCCCCTAGGACAGGGTTTCACTGAAGCTTTCTTT. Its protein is CASSLGPLGQGFTEAFF.